This T cell receptor beta chain was documented in a study of T cell responses to AZD1222 COVID-19 vaccine (dated by TCRdb to 2020 to 2022). Background on the whole study: AZD1222 recipients with second doses at about 4 weeks or about 12 weeks were pooled, because spike-specific TCR depth and breadth did not differ between schedules. TCR sequencing was performed for more than 230 trial participants, of whom some 200 were given two doses of AZD1222 and 26 were given two doses of MenACWY control vaccine. Trial participants were enrolled by age into 18-55, 56-69 and 70-plus year subgroups, with about 150, 27 and 61 TCR-sequenced participants respectively.

Of note for this clone: The clone's antigen remains unknown. Base quality data are lacking; no much larger clone is found one base away.

Per the publication, the time point label means: baseline before first vaccination. Vaccinee samples came from UK trials COV001 and COV002, including a single-blind randomized controlled phase 2/3 trial of AZD1222 (ChAdOx1 nCoV-19) in healthy adults. For TCRbeta chain sequencing, PBMC samples were collected from trial participants at day 0 and at day 28 after the second dose. The CDR3 regions of human TCRbeta chains were analyzed by immunosequencing. Processing in the source paper ran as follows. Repertoire TCRs were matched against a reference library of SARS-CoV-2-specific TCRs generated with the MIRA antigen-specificity platform. Breadth was defined as the fraction of unique TCRs that were SARS-CoV-2-associated. Depth was defined as the fraction of total T cells that were SARS-CoV-2-associated. Using the MIRA data, each spike-specific TCR was mapped to the spike region that the TCR reacts to and placed in a CD4 or CD8 class. Log10-transformed breadth and depth values were compared by one-way ANOVA with Sidak's multiple comparisons tests. The clones in this table, taken by TCRdb from immuneACCESS, are in-frame only. Not every clone is retained; where verified, under half of the shortfall comes from an unresolved V gene, and the cause of the rest is unknown. V and J calls and clone size are those listed in that table; D and trimming were worked out from the DNA. This sample lists roughly 170,000 clones; less than 95% were detected once. The top ten clones comprise approximately 3% of the sample.

Reading from cysteine to phenylalanine, the CDR3 counts 14 amino acids. Of the read, only the CDR3 DNA is kept; its 42 bases are in frame from base 1. V and J lose 6 bases and 3 bases, and a span of 12 bases separates them. CDR1 MNHEY and CDR2 SMNVEV are derived from the germline V gene (reference sequence). Study-wide conclusions, independent of this receptor: The vaccine-associated CD4 TCRs covered the entire spike protein, and the dominant responses fell in regions 160-218 and 743-854. Spike-specific TCR breadth and depth rose significantly after two AZD1222 doses compared with day 0 and with MenACWY recipients. Only five or six AZD1222 recipients were SARS-CoV-2 seropositive at baseline, limiting conclusions about previously exposed vaccinees. Reportedly, almost half of the unique spike-specific TCRs recognized epitopes lying outside the regions that are mutated in the B.1.351 and B.1.1.7 variants. Participants were mostly white British, with more females than males. The authors suggested clonal diversity may have been underestimated. The 56-69-year group was small, and its depth increase did not reach significance, likely because of low power. Because no samples from the day 14 peak response were available, repertoires could be characterized only after the peak T cell response.

This sample comprised peripheral blood, obtained on day 0 of AZD1222 vaccination. The receptor chain draws on TRBV27 and TRBJ1-5, with a tentative D gene TRBD1 over 5 matching bases. The sequence derives from an adult in good health. The base sequence is TGTGCCAGCAGCGGTTTGACAGACAATCAGCCCCAGCATTTT. It codes for CASSGLTDNQPQHF.